This note documents a single T cell receptor beta chain sequence. Produced via immunoSEQ multiplex PCR; TCRdb's table is partial and in-frame only. The table lists tens of thousands of clones, about four fifths of them singletons. Germline V gene sequence: CDR1 LNHNV, CDR2 YYDKDF (reference sequence). V was shortened by 0 bases and J by 0 bases, with 9 bases between the two germline ends. The CDR3 runs 16 residues. This record belongs to a study of glioma-infiltrating T cells after dendritic cell vaccination. Time point given: after dendritic cell vaccination, including at tumor progression/relapse. This material consisted of blood, taken after dendritic cell vaccination. This receptor was taken from a human donor with glioblastoma. The chain is built from TRBV15 and TRBJ1-5; tentative D call: TRBD1 (5 bases). The chain's CDR3 is CATSRDDRVSNQPQHF. The CDR3 DNA is TGTGCCACCAGCAGAGATGACAGAGTTAGCAATCAGCCCCAGCATTTT.